A selection of T cell receptor beta chains follows, all from one sample in a study of T cell repertoires in cytomegalovirus infection. TCRdb used MiXCR to reprocess the reads, holding one entry per CDR3 protein. Of approximately 750,000 distinct CDR3 sequences listed, approximately 40% are singletons. The sequenced sample was PBMCs. Receptor source: a human donor in good health (CMV status not recorded). Some clones in this sample may be carry-over from other donors' samples. Both conserved end residues are part of each CDR3.

>TRBJ1-6|TRBV20-1
CSARDGRVSYNSPLHF
>TRBJ2-3|TRBV28
CASSRTSGRTDTHYF
>TRBJ2-2|TRBV24-1
CATTGAGNTGELFF
>TRBJ2-3|TRBV7-2
CASSKNRRQDTQYF
>TRBJ1-1|TRBV6-6
CASSYGARNTEAFF
>TRBJ2-1|TRBV24-1
CATSTLGVAYNEQFF
>TRBJ1-5|TRBV2
CASSEGWQVNQPQHF
>TRBJ2-7|TRBV29-1
CSVGRGETDEQYF
>TRBJ2-1|TRBV7-2
CASSLGARKNNEQFF
>TRBJ1-1|TRBV7-2
CSSSIGSGISTEAFF
>TRBJ2-5|TRBV28
CASSLILTGTGETQYF
>TRBJ1-1|TRBV20-1
CSARDGRGPGTEAFF
>TRBJ2-1|TRBV28
CASSPLGDREGNEQFF
>TRBJ1-5|TRBV6-5
CASGQGRKPQHF
>TRBJ2-1|TRBV28
CASRHPSIRGEQFF
>TRBJ2-3|TRBV7-2
CASSLGTGGPRGDTQYF
>TRBJ2-3|TRBV7-2
CASSLTSGGAYTDTQYF
>TRBJ2-5|TRBV19
CASSMTGRVKTQYF
>TRBJ1-5|TRBV28
CASSEGQGYNQPPHF
>TRBJ2-1|TRBV7-8
CASSLEGWPSRNEQFF
>TRBJ2-1|TRBV7-8
CASRQGSGGPHNEQFF
>TRBJ1-1|TRBV14
CASSPWRGRDTEAFF
>TRBJ2-1|TRBV6-5
CASTGPTLGEQFF
>TRBJ2-2|TRBV6-1
CASSGGASGIPPGELFF
>TRBJ2-1|TRBV14
CASSQGGLAGNEQFF
>TRBJ2-7|TRBV9
CASSVRDSVGEQYF
>TRBJ2-3|TRBV5-1
CASSLRGTATDTQYF
>TRBJ1-2|TRBV28
CASSLMSPNTREDYGYTF
>TRBJ1-1|TRBV7-9
CASSRYEGTGFMNTEAFF
>TRBJ1-5|TRBV6-5
CASSGDGHNQPQHF
>TRBJ1-1|TRBV6-6
CASSYSIGRESEAFF
>TRBJ2-3|TRBV20-1
CSASLGTSERTDTQYF
>TRBJ1-2|TRBV4-1
CASSQVGQGAGEGYTF
>TRBJ2-1|TRBV27
CASSLHTGASYNEQFF
>TRBJ2-1|TRBV7-6
CASSLAESNEQFF